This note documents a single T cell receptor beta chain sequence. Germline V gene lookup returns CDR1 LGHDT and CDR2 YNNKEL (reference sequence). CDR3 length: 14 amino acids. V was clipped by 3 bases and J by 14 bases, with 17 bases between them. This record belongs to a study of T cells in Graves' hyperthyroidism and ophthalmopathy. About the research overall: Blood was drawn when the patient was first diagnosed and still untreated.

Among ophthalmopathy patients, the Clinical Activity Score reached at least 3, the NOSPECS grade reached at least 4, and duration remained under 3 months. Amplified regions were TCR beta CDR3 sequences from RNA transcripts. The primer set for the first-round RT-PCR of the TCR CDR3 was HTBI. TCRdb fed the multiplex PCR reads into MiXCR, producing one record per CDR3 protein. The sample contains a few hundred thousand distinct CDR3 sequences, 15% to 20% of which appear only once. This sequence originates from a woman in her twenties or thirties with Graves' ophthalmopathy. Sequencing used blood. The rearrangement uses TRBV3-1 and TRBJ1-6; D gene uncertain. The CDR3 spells CASSQGSLSGTLHF. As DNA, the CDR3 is TGTGCCAGCAGCCAGGGCTCACTTTCGGGAACCCTCCACTTT.